The 18 T cell receptor beta chains below come from one sample, sequenced in a study of blood T cells in healthy people across ages. It was with a sample-barcoded 5' primer and a J-beta primer mix that a second PCR of about 7 to 12 cycles was run. One entry per CDR3 protein results from TCRdb running MiXCR on the 5' RACE reads. The table has 650,000 to 950,000 distinct CDR3 sequences, around 43% seen once; the top ten hold roughly 18%. The sample consisted of blood. The receptors come from a man in his 60s in good health.

This clonotype was seen a few times. This rearrangement joins TRBV10-3 to TRBJ1-1; 8 bases are a match to TRBD1. CDR1 is ENHRY, CDR2 SYGVKD, per germline. Trimming at V came to 5 bases and at J to 8 bases, leaving 16 bases not matched to a gene. There are 16 residues in the CDR3. CDR3 nucleotides: TGTGCCATCAGTCCACAGACGGGACAGGATAAGGTGGAAGCTTTCTTT. It specifies CAISPQTGQDKVEAFF.

The V call is TRBV7-9, the J call TRBJ1-1; 7 nucleotides line up with TRBD1. The CDR3 spans 13 residues. With V trimmed by 4 bases and J by 2 bases, 1 base remained unmatched. Germline assignment: CDR1 SEHNR and CDR2 FQNEAQ (reference sequence). This CDR3 reads CASSWDSNTEAFF. In DNA, the CDR3 is TGTGCCAGCAGCTGGGACAGTAACACTGAAGCTTTCTTT.

This clonotype appeared once. The J gene is TRBJ2-7, the V gene TRBV13; 9 bases fit TRBD1. Per germline, CDR1 PRHDT and CDR2 FYEKMQ (reference sequence). The CDR3 contains 18 residues. Trimming at V came to 4 bases and at J to 2 bases, leaving 15 bases not matched to a gene. The CDR3 is CASSSLAGIGTGPYEQYF. In DNA form, the CDR3 reads TGTGCCAGCAGCTCTTTAGCGGGCATAGGGACAGGGCCCTACGAGCAGTACTTC.

This sequence joins TRBV11-3 and TRBJ2-3; D might be TRBD2 (6 bases). This CDR3 contains 17 residues. V gave up 7 bases and J gave up 0 bases, with 20 bases separating them. CDR1 and CDR2 (germline): SGHNT, YENEEA. The CDR3 region has the DNA TGTGCCAGCAACCAGGCGGGGACCCCTTTTAGCACAGATACGCAGTATTTT. It codes for CASNQAGTPFSTDTQYF.

The V and J genes are TRBV6-1 and TRBJ2-7, with TRBD2 identical over 10 bases. The CDR3 has 15 amino acids. Germline CDR1 and CDR2: MNHNS and SASEGT. Losses at the gene ends were 3 bases for V and 1 base for J; bases not matched to a gene: 3. This chain's CDR3 is CASSDSSGGSYEQYF. CDR3 nucleotide sequence: TGTGCCAGCAGTGACTCTAGCGGGGGATCCTACGAGCAGTACTTC.

The rearrangement joins TRBV11-2 to TRBJ1-2; D is uncertain. Germline V gene sequence: CDR1 SGHAT, CDR2 FQNNGV. V lost 5 bases and J lost 3, with 13 bases in between. This CDR3 comprises 14 residues. The CDR3 DNA reads as TGTGCCAGCAGCCCAGAGACACCTTACTATGGCTACACCTTC. Its protein product is CASSPETPYYGYTF.

The chain joins TRBV21-1 to TRBJ2-1; TRBD1, as called in the table, went unchecked against the DNA. TRBV21-1 is recorded as a pseudogene. There are 15 residues in the CDR3. The CDR3 reads CASSKSRAIYNEQFF. CDR3 nucleotide sequence: TGTGCCAGCAGCAAAAGCAGGGCAATCTACAATGAGCAGTTCTTC.

The chain has TRBV18 and TRBJ1-3; D remains ambiguous. Trimming shortened V by 5 bases and J by 2 bases, and 7 bases separated the two germline ends. Germline CDR1 and CDR2: KGHSH and LQKENI. The CDR3 spans 13 residues. CDR3 nucleotides: TGTGCCAGCTCAGATACAGCTGGAAACACCATATATTTT. As protein: CASSDTAGNTIYF.

The V gene is TRBV7-2, the J gene TRBJ2-7; 7 bases align to TRBD1. The DNA matches TRBJ2-5 better at its end, which makes the J call doubtful. Germline CDR1 and CDR2: SGHTA and FQGNSA. The length of the CDR3 is 14 residues. The CDR3 DNA is TGTGCCAGCAGCGCCCACAGGGGTTACGAGACCCAGTACTTC. The encoded protein is CASSAHRGYETQYF.

The chain combines TRBV4-3 with TRBJ2-1; 8 bases agree with TRBD1. The CDR3 is 17 amino acids. The trim removed 0 bases at V and 6 bases at J, leaving 10 bases unmatched. CDR1 LGHNA and CDR2 YSLEER come from the germline V gene. The CDR3: CASSQEHRDRGSNEQFF. The CDR3 nucleotides read TGCGCCAGCAGCCAAGAGCACCGAGACAGGGGCTCCAATGAGCAGTTCTTC.

The chain employs TRBV11-3 and TRBJ2-1; TRBD2 agrees at 9 bases. The end of the DNA fits TRBJ2-7 better, so the J call may be wrong. The CDR3 consists of 16 residues. In germline, CDR1 is SGHNT, CDR2 YENEEA. CDR3 in amino acids: CASSLEGAGGNNEQYF. DNA of the CDR3: TGTGCCAGCAGCTTAGAAGGGGCGGGGGGGAACAATGAGCAGTACTTC.

This clonotype has just a few counts. This chain joins TRBV27 and TRBJ2-7; 10 bases line up with TRBD1. J was trimmed by 4 bases and V by 5 bases; bases with no gene match: 11. The CDR3 has 16 residues. Germline V gene lookup returns CDR1 MNHEY and CDR2 SMNVEV (reference sequence). The CDR3 spells CASSRMTGGRLYEQYF. CDR3 bases: TGTGCCAGCAGTCGAATGACAGGGGGCCGGCTTTACGAGCAGTACTTC.

This rearrangement joins TRBV4-3 to TRBJ1-6, with D tentatively TRBD1 (5 bases). Deletions cut 1 base from V and 6 bases from J, with 10 bases between. The length of the CDR3 is 15 residues. Germline lookup yields CDR1 LGHNA and CDR2 YSLEER. CDR3 sequence reads: CASSQGGTGNSPLHF. The CDR3 coding sequence is TGCGCCAGCAGCCAAGGCGGGACGGGTAATTCACCCCTCCACTTT.

A word on this clonotype: A read error may produce the germline difference seen at one junction end. V gene TRBV7-6 combines with J gene TRBJ2-5; 10 nucleotides agree with TRBD1. Germline CDR1 is SGHVS and CDR2 is FNYEAQ. CDR3 length equals 15 residues. The CDR3: CASSPWTGGGETLYF. Written as DNA, the CDR3 is TGTGCCAGCAGCCCCTGGACAGGGGGAGGCGAGACCCTGTACTTC.

The V call is TRBV9, the J call TRBJ2-1; no reliable D call. The CDR3 length is 14 residues. V was pared by 4 bases and J by 5 bases, with 13 bases between. From germline, CDR1 is SGDLS and CDR2 YYNGEE. This CDR3 is CASSTHVLDNEQFF. In DNA, the CDR3 is TGTGCCAGCAGCACACATGTTCTGGACAATGAGCAGTTCTTC.

V usage is TRBV6-5 and J usage is TRBJ2-7, with 10 bases matching TRBD1. Trimming at V came to 7 bases and at J to 3 bases, leaving 9 bases not matched to a gene. CDR3 length: 15 residues. Germline V CDR1 and CDR2: MNHEY, SVGAGI. Written as DNA, the CDR3 is TGTGCCAGCACCTTGCAGGGGGACAGGGGCTACGAGCAGTACTTC. It encodes CASTLQGDRGYEQYF.

The chain carries TRBV7-2 and TRBJ2-4; D may correspond to TRBD1 or TRBD2 (5 bases each). The J call is doubtful: the DNA matches TRBJ2-5 better. Per the germline V gene, CDR1 is SGHTA and CDR2 is FQGNSA. The CDR3 consists of 20 residues. The CDR3 loop reads CASSLSRGLQAKTLQETQYF. CDR3 coding DNA: TGTGCCAGCAGCTTAAGTCGGGGATTACAGGCCAAGACTCTACAAGAGACCCAGTACTTC.

This clonotype has only a few counts. The chain uses TRBV6-5 and TRBJ2-7, with 9 positions matching TRBD1. CDR1 is MNHEY and CDR2 is SVGAGI in the germline V gene. This CDR3 region has 14 residues. With V trimmed by 4 bases and J by 5 bases, 6 bases remained unmatched. The CDR3 bases are TGTGCCAGCAGTTCTTACAGGGGGCTCCACGAGCAGTACTTC. Protein sequence: CASSSYRGLHEQYF.